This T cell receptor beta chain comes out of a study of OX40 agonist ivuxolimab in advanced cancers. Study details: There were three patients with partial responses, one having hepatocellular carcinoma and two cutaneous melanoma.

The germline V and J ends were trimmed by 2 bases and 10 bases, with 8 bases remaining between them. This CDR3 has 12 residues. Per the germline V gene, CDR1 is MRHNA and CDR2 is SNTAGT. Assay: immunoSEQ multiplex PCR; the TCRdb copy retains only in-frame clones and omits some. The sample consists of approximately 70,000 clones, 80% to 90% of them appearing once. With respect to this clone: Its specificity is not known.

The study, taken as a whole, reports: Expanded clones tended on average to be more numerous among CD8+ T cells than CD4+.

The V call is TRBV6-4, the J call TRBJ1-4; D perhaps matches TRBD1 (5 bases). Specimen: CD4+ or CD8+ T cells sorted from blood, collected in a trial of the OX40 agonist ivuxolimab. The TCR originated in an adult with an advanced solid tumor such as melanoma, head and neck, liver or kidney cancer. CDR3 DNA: TGTGCCAGCAGTGACCTGGGGGGAAAACTGTTTTTT. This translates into CASSDLGGKLFF.